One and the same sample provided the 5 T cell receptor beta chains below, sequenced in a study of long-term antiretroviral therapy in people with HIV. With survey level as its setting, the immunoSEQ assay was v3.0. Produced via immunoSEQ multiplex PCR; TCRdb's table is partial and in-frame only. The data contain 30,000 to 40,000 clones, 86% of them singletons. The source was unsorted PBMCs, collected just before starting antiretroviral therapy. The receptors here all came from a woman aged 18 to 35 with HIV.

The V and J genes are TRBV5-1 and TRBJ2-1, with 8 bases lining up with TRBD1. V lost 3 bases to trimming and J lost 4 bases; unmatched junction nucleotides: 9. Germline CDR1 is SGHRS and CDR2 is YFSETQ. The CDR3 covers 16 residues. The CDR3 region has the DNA TGCGCCAGCAGCTCCGGACAGGGTGGCTTATACAATGAGCAGTTCTTC. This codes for CASSSGQGGLYNEQFF.

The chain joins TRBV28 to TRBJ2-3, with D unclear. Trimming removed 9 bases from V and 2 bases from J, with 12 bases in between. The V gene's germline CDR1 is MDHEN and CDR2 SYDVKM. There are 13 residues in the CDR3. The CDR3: CASGRRDTDTQYF. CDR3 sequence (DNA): TGTGCCAGTGGACGGAGAGACACAGATACGCAGTATTTT.

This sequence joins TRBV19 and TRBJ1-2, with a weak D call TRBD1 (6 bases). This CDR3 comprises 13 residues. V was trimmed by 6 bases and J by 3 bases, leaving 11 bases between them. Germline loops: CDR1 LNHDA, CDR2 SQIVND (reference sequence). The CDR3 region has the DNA TGTGCCAGTAGCCCCTCAGGGGACTATGGCTACACCTTC. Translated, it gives CASSPSGDYGYTF.

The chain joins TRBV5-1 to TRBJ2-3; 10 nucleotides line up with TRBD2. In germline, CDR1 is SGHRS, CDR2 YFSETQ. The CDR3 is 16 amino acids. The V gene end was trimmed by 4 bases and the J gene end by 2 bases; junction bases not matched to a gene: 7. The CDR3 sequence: CASSGGLAVVTDTQYF. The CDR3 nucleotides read TGCGCCAGCAGCGGCGGACTAGCGGTCGTCACAGATACGCAGTATTTT.

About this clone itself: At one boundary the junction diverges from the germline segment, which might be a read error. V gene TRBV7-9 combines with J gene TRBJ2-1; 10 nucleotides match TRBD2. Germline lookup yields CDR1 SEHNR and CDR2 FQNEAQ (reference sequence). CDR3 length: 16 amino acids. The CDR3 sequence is CASSQEAGGSYNEQFF. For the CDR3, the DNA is TGCGCCAGCAGCCAAGAAGCGGGAGGGTCCTACAATGAGCAGTTCTTC.